This T cell receptor (beta chain) was found in a study of T cells after yellow fever vaccination. Synthesis of TCR cDNA relied on 5'RACE template switching, which attached a universal primer site and UMIs. TCRdb re-derived calls from the 5' RACE reads in MiXCR, one entry per CDR3 protein. Seen here are about 330,000 distinct CDR3 sequences, 7% to 10% observed once, and the top ten hold roughly a sixth. Study findings and constraints: The bulk population could contribute abundant contaminating clonotypes to FACS-sorted repertoires. Primary-vaccination clones mostly resurfaced post-booster (less than 98% CD4, about 87% CD8).

This clonotype was found a few times. Antigen: not known. This CDR3 has 15 residues. The germline V gene has CDR1 LGHNA and CDR2 YSLEER. The ends lost 4 bases at V and 3 bases at J; junction bases unmatched: 5. V is TRBV4-3 and J is TRBJ1-4; TRBD1 agrees at 7 bases. The material was PBMCs, obtained 35 to 50 days after the first yellow fever vaccination. This receptor was identified in a man younger than 35 who received the YFV17D yellow fever vaccine. CDR3 sequence (DNA): TGCGCCAGCAGCCCCACCGGGACAGCTAATGAAAAACTGTTTTTT. Protein product: CASSPTGTANEKLFF.